This TCR beta chain appears in the sequencing data of a study of vaccination effects on CD4 cells after COVID-19. Across the whole study: The median interval between the second dose and post-vaccine sampling was 72 days.

There are 18 residues in the CDR3. With 2 bases clipped from V and 7 bases from J, the junction kept 17 bases outside the gene matches. Per germline, CDR1 LGHDT and CDR2 YNNKEL (reference sequence). TCRdb's copy holds only in-frame clones and misses some; the assay was immunoSEQ multiplex PCR. The sample includes tens of thousands of clones, about three quarters of them seen just once. Prior to sequencing, the ViraFEST assay stimulated PBMC with viral peptide pools, which expanded the antigen-specific CD4+ T cells. Cells that had been cultured for 10 days were the source of isolated CD4+ T cells. Participants got two doses of BNT162b2 or mRNA-1273 vaccine. To note about this clone: Its antigen is currently unknown.

The sequence was collected from a human donor who received a COVID-19 vaccine. The specimen comprised CD4+ T cells from PBMCs cultured with HCoV-229E spike peptides, sampled after COVID-19 vaccination. This chain uses TRBV3-1 (or the pseudogene TRBV3-2) with TRBJ1-2; 9 positions agree with TRBD1. The CDR3 is CASSQREPGQGDIPGYTF. The CDR3 DNA reads TGTGCCAGCAGCCAAAGGGAGCCGGGACAGGGCGACATCCCTGGCTACACCTTC.